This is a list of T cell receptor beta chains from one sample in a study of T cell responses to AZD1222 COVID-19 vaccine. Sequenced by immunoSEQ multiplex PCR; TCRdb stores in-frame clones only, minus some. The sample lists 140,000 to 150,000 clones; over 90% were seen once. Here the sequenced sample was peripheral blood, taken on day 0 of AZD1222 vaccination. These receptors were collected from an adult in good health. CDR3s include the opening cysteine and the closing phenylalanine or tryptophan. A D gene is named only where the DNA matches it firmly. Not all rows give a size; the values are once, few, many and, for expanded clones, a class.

TGTGCCAGCAGTTACAAGGACACCGGGGAGCTGTTTTTT | CASSYKDTGELFF | TRBV6-5 | NA | TRBJ2-2 | NA
TGTGCCAGCAGCGTAGGGACGGAGAACACTGAAGCTTTCTTT | CASSVGTENTEAFF | TRBV9 | NA | TRBJ1-1 | NA
TGTGCCAGCTCGGGAATAGACGAGCAGTACTTC | CASSGIDEQYF | TRBV28 | NA | TRBJ2-7 | NA
TGTGCCAGCAGCTCCCGTATAACAGATGTCGGAAACACCATATATTTT | CASSSRITDVGNTIYF | TRBV7-2 | NA | TRBJ1-3 | NA
TGTGCCAGCAGCTTGGCCCTTCGAGGGGGCGAAAACTATGGCTACACCTTC | CASSLALRGGENYGYTF | TRBV5-5 | TRBD1 | TRBJ1-2 | NA
TGTGCCAGTAGTAACATCTTCCAGGGGTCCCTTAATCAGCCCCAGCATTTT | CASSNIFQGSLNQPQHF | TRBV19 | NA | TRBJ1-5 | NA
TGTGCCAGCACCGACACTAACTATGGCTACACCTTC | CASTDTNYGYTF | TRBV28 | NA | TRBJ1-2 | NA
TGTGCCAGCAACCACCCGGACAGGGCTACCGGGGAGCTGTTTTTT | CASNHPDRATGELFF | TRBV7-9 | TRBD1 | TRBJ2-2 | NA
TGCGCCAGCAGCTTGGACAGGGGTGGAAACACCATATATTTT | CASSLDRGGNTIYF | TRBV5-1 | TRBD1 | TRBJ1-3 | NA
TGTGCCAGCAGCACCTCGGACAGGGCTGAGCAGTTCTTC | CASSTSDRAEQFF | TRBV9 | TRBD1 | TRBJ2-1 | NA
TGCGCCAGCAGCCAAGACCTCAGGGAGTCCCTCTACAATGAGCAGTTCTTC | CASSQDLRESLYNEQFF | TRBV4-1 | NA | TRBJ2-1 | NA
TGCAGTGCTAGTCGGCTGCGGGGTACTGAAGCTTTCTTT | CSASRLRGTEAFF | TRBV20-1 | NA | TRBJ1-1 | few
TGTGCCAGCAGCTTGGGCGACCCCTCGGCTGGAAACACCATATATTTT | CASSLGDPSAGNTIYF | TRBV7-9 | NA | TRBJ1-3 | NA
TGTGCCAGCAGCTTAGGACGGCGAGAGACCCAGTACTTC | CASSLGRRETQYF | TRBV11-2 | NA | TRBJ2-5 | NA
TGCAGCGTTGATCTTACATGGAATGAGCAGTTCTTC | CSVDLTWNEQFF | TRBV29-1 | NA | TRBJ2-1 | NA
TGTGCCAGCAGCTTTTCGCCTGAGGCTAATGAAAAACTGTTTTTT | CASSFSPEANEKLFF | TRBV5-6 | NA | TRBJ1-4 | NA
TGTGCCAGTAGTATGAGAGCAGGAAGGCAACACTACAATGAGCAGTTCTTC | CASSMRAGRQHYNEQFF | TRBV19 | NA | TRBJ2-1 | once
TGCGCCAGCAGCCAAAGACAGGAGGGCACTGAAGCTTTCTTT | CASSQRQEGTEAFF | TRBV5-1 | NA | TRBJ1-1 | NA
TGCGCCAGCAGCTTGGTGGTAGCGGGAGGGGAAGAGACCCAGTACTTC | CASSLVVAGGEETQYF | TRBV5-1 | TRBD2 | TRBJ2-5 | NA
TGTGCCAGCTCACCATCTTTAGAGAACACCGGGGAGCTGTTTTTT | CASSPSLENTGELFF | TRBV18 | NA | TRBJ2-2 | NA
TGCGCCAGCAGCTCGGGACTTTACAATGAGCAGTTCTTC | CASSSGLYNEQFF | TRBV5-1 | NA | TRBJ2-1 | NA
TGTGCCAGCAGTGAAGCCGGGACTAGCCCCAACGAGCAGTACTTC | CASSEAGTSPNEQYF | TRBV6-1 | TRBD2 | TRBJ2-7 | NA
TGTGCCAGCAGCTTAGGAACGGGAAGCAATCAGCCCCAGCATTTT | CASSLGTGSNQPQHF | TRBV7-8 | NA | TRBJ1-5 | once
TGTGCCACCAGTGAGGACAGAGTAGCGGGAGGACCGCAAGATACGCAGTATTTT | CATSEDRVAGGPQDTQYF | TRBV24-1 | TRBD2 | TRBJ2-3 | NA
TGTGCCAGCAGTGTTCGGGTTAACACAGATACGCAGTATTTT | CASSVRVNTDTQYF | TRBV2 | NA | TRBJ2-3 | NA
TGTGCCAGCAGGCAACTACAGGGGAATGGCTACACCTTC | CASRQLQGNGYTF | TRBV28 | TRBD1 | TRBJ1-2 | NA
TGTGCCACCAGTGATTTTAGCGGGAGCGGCACAGATACGCAGTATTTT | CATSDFSGSGTDTQYF | TRBV24-1 | TRBD2 | TRBJ2-3 | NA
TGTGCCAGCAGCTTAGACAGGGAATCACCCCTCCACTTT | CASSLDRESPLHF | TRBV7-9 | NA | TRBJ1-6 | NA
TGTGCTAGTGGTCTCCACCTAAATGAGCAGTTCTTC | CASGLHLNEQFF | TRBV12-5 | NA | TRBJ2-1 | NA
TGTGCCAGCAGCCAAGGGGGTCTTAGCGGGAGGTATATTGAGCAGTTCTTC | CASSQGGLSGRYIEQFF | TRBV3-1/TRBV3-2 | TRBD2 | TRBJ2-1 | NA
TGTGCCAGCAGCTTATCTTTTACTAGCGACGAGCAGTACTTC | CASSLSFTSDEQYF | TRBV5-4 | TRBD2 | TRBJ2-7 | NA
TGCGCCAGCAGCACCAGGACAGGGGAGGCCGAGCAGTACTTC | CASSTRTGEAEQYF | TRBV5-1 | TRBD1 | TRBJ2-7 | NA